This T cell receptor beta chain was captured in a study of shared clonotypes between healthy human individuals. Regarding the study as a whole: Among the subsets, naive ones generally showed larger estimated richness than memory ones.

As concerns this clone: What it binds is unknown.

Replicate sorted-subset PCRs were loaded with roughly 190 ng DNA, approximately 31,000 T cell genomes. Assay: immunoSEQ multiplex PCR; the TCRdb copy retains only in-frame clones and omits some. The sample lists about 640,000 clones, about 78% occurring once. Trimming cost V 3 bases and J 1 base; bases outside gene matches: 5. CDR1 is MNHNY and CDR2 is SVGAGI in the germline V gene (reference sequence). The CDR3 runs to 16 residues. Sequencing used memory CD4+ T cells sorted from blood. Subset of the sample: CD45RA-negative fraction. The chain recombines TRBV6-6 with TRBJ2-7, with 11 bases aligning to TRBD2. The receptor was isolated from a woman in her 30s in good health. CDR3: CASSYGLAGGSYEQYF. For the CDR3, the DNA is TGTGCCAGCAGTTATGGGCTAGCGGGAGGATCCTACGAGCAGTACTTC.